A selection of T cell receptor beta chains follows, all from one sample in a study of read filtering for tumor transcriptome and immune sequencing. A single record per CDR3 protein comes from TCRdb applying MiXCR to the reads. The table lists 15,000 to 20,000 distinct CDR3 sequences, roughly a fifth of them singletons, with 24% in the top ten. The sequencing sample was made of a population of CD138-negative cells sorted from bone marrow. Receptors were obtained from a donor at least 40 years old with multiple myeloma. Both conserved end residues are part of each CDR3. Fields, in order: D gene, J gene, V gene, clone size, CDR3 protein, CDR3 DNA. D genes are given only for firm matches. Rows give clone size only sometimes, using once, few, many, or a class for an expanded clone.

TRBD2 | TRBJ2-1 | TRBV29-1 | many | CSVVRGSGRIYNEQFF | TGCAGCGTTGTCCGGGGAAGCGGGAGAATCTACAATGAGCAGTTCTTC
NA | TRBJ2-2 | TRBV20-1 | NA | CSARPPRLGTGELFF | TGCAGTGCTCGCCCTCCTAGGCTGGGCACCGGGGAGCTGTTTTTT
TRBD2 | TRBJ2-3 | TRBV7-2 | few | CASSLAQGLATVDTQYF | TGTGCCAGCAGCTTAGCCCAGGGACTAGCGACGGTAGATACGCAGTATTTT
NA | TRBJ1-5 | TRBV28 | many | CASSVLSGMQPQHF | TGTGCCAGCAGTGTCCTCAGTGGTATGCAGCCCCAGCATTTT
NA | TRBJ2-7 | TRBV29-1 | many | CSVLQGNEQYF | TGCAGCGTCCTACAGGGTAACGAGCAGTACTTC
TRBD2 | TRBJ2-2 | TRBV11-3 | NA | CASRDSTSGRGTGELFF | TGTGCCAGCAGGGATTCGACTAGCGGGAGAGGAACCGGGGAGCTGTTTTTT
NA | TRBJ2-2 | TRBV7-9 | many | CASSFLSTGELFF | TGTGCCAGCAGCTTTCTATCCACCGGGGAGCTGTTTTTT
NA | TRBJ2-1 | TRBV6-2/TRBV6-3 | many | CASTHGAGQFF | TGTGCCAGCACCCACGGCGCGGGGCAGTTCTTC
TRBD2 | TRBJ2-5 | TRBV4-1 | few | CASSPKKGLAGKRGETQYF | TGCGCCAGCAGCCCAAAAAAAGGACTAGCGGGGAAGCGGGGGGAGACCCAGTACTTC
NA | TRBJ1-5 | TRBV12-3/TRBV12-4 | many | CASSLHPAGAAGNQPQHF | TGTGCCAGCAGTTTACATCCAGCGGGGGCGGCAGGGAATCAGCCCCAGCATTTT
TRBD1 | TRBJ1-6 | TRBV7-2 | many | CASSEWGPAGGYNSPLHF | TGTGCCAGCAGCGAATGGGGACCGGCAGGGGGATACAATTCACCCCTCCACTTT
TRBD2 | TRBJ2-5 | TRBV29-1 | many | CSVELAGETQYF | TGCAGCGTTGAGCTAGCGGGAGAGACCCAGTACTTC
TRBD1 | TRBJ2-2 | TRBV20-1 | many | CSARQGAYGLFF | TGCAGTGCTAGACAGGGGGCTTATGGGCTGTTTTTT
NA | TRBJ2-7 | TRBV28 | medium-sized | CASSYRGTPGGF | TGTGCCAGCTCCTATCGAGGGACTCCCGGCGGCTTC
NA | TRBJ1-1 | TRBV28 | many | CASSLNLVNTEAFF | TGTGCCAGCAGTTTAAATCTAGTGAACACTGAAGCTTTCTTT
NA | TRBJ1-2 | TRBV20-1 | few | CSANFYYGYTF | TGCAGTGCTAACTTCTACTATGGCTACACCTTC
TRBD2 | TRBJ2-1 | TRBV14 | NA | CASRRLAGADEQFF | TGTGCCAGCAGGAGACTAGCGGGAGCCGATGAGCAGTTCTTC
NA | TRBJ2-3 | TRBV15 | NA | CATSRDLDGAYTQYF | TGTGCCACCAGCAGAGATTTGGATGGGGCTTATACGCAGTATTTT
NA | TRBJ2-5 | TRBV29-1 | few | CSVVSGETQYF | TGCAGCGTTGTCAGCGGTGAGACCCAGTACTTC
NA | TRBJ1-1 | TRBV13 | many | CASSPGNTEAFF | TGTGCCAGCAGCCCCGGGAACACTGAAGCTTTCTTT
NA | TRBJ1-1 | TRBV29-1 | many | CSVGGTEAFF | TGCAGCGTAGGGGGAACCGAAGCTTTCTTT
TRBD1 | TRBJ2-7 | TRBV10-1 | medium-sized | CADGQGAYEQYF | TGCGCCGATGGACAGGGGGCCTACGAGCAGTACTTC